Following are 16 T cell receptor beta chains from one sample sequenced in a study of cytomegalovirus exposure and HLA in healthy donors. The primer mix had 60 Vbeta and 13 Jbeta primers. Assay used: immunoSEQ multiplex PCR; TCRdb lists only in-frame clones, some missing. The data contain around 170,000 clones, roughly 80% of them singletons. The sequenced material came from PBMCs. The origin of the receptors is a girl between 5 and 17 years old in good health and CMV-seropositive.

In its sample, this clone was seen once. The chain carries TRBV25-1 and TRBJ1-2, with 7 bases identical to TRBD1. Germline V gene data show CDR1 as MGHDK and CDR2 as SYGVNS. The V gene end was trimmed by 1 base and the J gene end by 5 bases; junction bases not matched to a gene: 10. CDR3 length: 16 residues. CDR3 amino acids: CASSELMAGGGYGYTF. CDR3 DNA sequence: TGTGCCAGCAGTGAATTAATGGCAGGGGGTGGTTATGGCTACACCTTC.

The chain is built from TRBV9 and TRBJ2-1; 7 bases align to TRBD2. Trimming removed 3 bases from V and 4 bases from J; junction bases left unmatched: 13. This CDR3 is built from 17 residues. The germline V gene encodes CDR1 SGDLS and CDR2 YYNGEE. The chain's CDR3 is CASSEGWASGLYNEQFF. The CDR3 coding sequence is TGTGCCAGCAGCGAGGGTTGGGCTAGCGGTCTGTACAATGAGCAGTTCTTC. Based on the CDR3 plus reference TRBV9 and TRBJ2-1, the full variable domain is DSGVTQTPKHLITATGQRVTLRCSPRSGDLSVYWYQQSLDQGLQFLIQYYNGEERAKGNILERFSAQQFPDLHSELNLSSLELGDSALYFCASSEGWASGLYNEQFFGPGTRLTVL.

The chain combines TRBV5-1 with TRBJ2-2; 7 bases agree with TRBD2. This CDR3 is built from 15 residues. The ends lost 7 bases at V and 2 bases at J; junction bases unmatched: 8. Per the germline V gene, CDR1 is SGHRS and CDR2 is YFSETQ. The CDR3, as DNA: TGCGCCAGCGGGACTACCGCTAAAAACACCGGGGAGCTGTTTTTT. The encoded protein is CASGTTAKNTGELFF.

This clone has a handful of counts. The chain recombines TRBV6-1 with TRBJ1-5; 7 bases align to TRBD1. CDR3 length: 15 amino acids. V was clipped by 5 bases and J by 1 base; unmatched bases: 5. Germline CDR1 MNHNS, CDR2 SASEGT. CDR3 residues: CASSPQGMSNQPQHF. The CDR3 nucleotides are TGTGCCAGCAGTCCACAGGGGATGAGCAATCAGCCCCAGCATTTT.

This chain links TRBV6-6 with TRBJ2-3, with a weak D call TRBD2 (5 bases). V dropped 0 bases and J dropped 4 bases, with 11 bases sitting between them. CDR1 is MNHNY, CDR2 SVGAGI, per germline (reference sequence). The CDR3 runs 15 residues. The CDR3 protein is CASSYSMRAADTQYF. Written as DNA, the CDR3 is TGTGCCAGCAGTTACTCAATGAGGGCTGCAGATACGCAGTATTTT.

The CDR3 is CASRPPIRGVKDTGELFF. In DNA, the CDR3 is TGTGCCAGCAGACCACCTATTCGGGGAGTGAAGGACACCGGGGAGCTGTTTTTT. The rearrangement uses TRBV7-9 and TRBJ2-2, with a tentative D call TRBD2 (5 bases). This CDR3 region has 18 residues. The ends were cut back, 6 bases at V and 3 bases at J, with 23 bases in the middle. The V gene's germline CDR1 is SEHNR and CDR2 FQNEAQ (reference sequence).

This clone was recorded only once. The chain combines TRBV7-9 with TRBJ2-5; TRBD1 matches 9 bases. Looked up from germline, CDR1 is SEHNR and CDR2 is FQNEAQ (reference sequence). Losses at the gene ends were 6 bases for V and 3 bases for J; bases not matched to a gene: 5. The length of the CDR3 is 14 residues. The chain's CDR3 is CASSSGTGKETQYF. The CDR3 DNA follows: TGTGCCAGCAGTTCCGGGACAGGGAAAGAGACCCAGTACTTC. The entire variable domain, with the rest obtained from reference TRBV7-9 and TRBJ2-5, is as follows: DTGVSQNPRHKITKRGQNVTFRCDPISEHNRLYWYRQTLGQGPEFLTYFQNEAQLEKSRLLSDRFSAERPKGSFSTLEIQRTEQGDSAMYLCASSSGTGKETQYFGPGTRLLVL.

The rearrangement joins TRBV30 to TRBJ2-1; 9 nucleotides line up with TRBD2. In germline, CDR1 is GTSNPN, CDR2 SVGIG (reference sequence). CDR3 length: 16 residues. V was clipped by 0 bases and J by 0 bases; unmatched bases: 3. The CDR3 coding sequence is TGTGCCTGGAGTGTAACGGGACTAGCCTCCTACAATGAGCAGTTCTTC. Protein sequence: CAWSVTGLASYNEQFF.

The table lists this clone with a few counts. This sequence joins TRBV10-3 and TRBJ2-5; 7 bases agree with TRBD1. The junction had 6 bases not matched to a gene; V was cut back by 3 bases and J by 5 bases. The germline V gene has CDR1 ENHRY and CDR2 SYGVKD. The CDR3 runs to 14 residues. The CDR3 sequence: CAISDNRGGETQYF. The CDR3 DNA follows: TGTGCCATCAGTGATAACAGGGGCGGGGAGACCCAGTACTTC.

This rearrangement joins TRBV10-3 to TRBJ2-2, with D tentatively TRBD1 (6 bases). CDR1 and CDR2 from the germline V gene are ENHRY and SYGVKD. Trimming removed 0 bases from V and 3 bases from J, with 11 bases in between. The CDR3 runs 16 residues. Here the CDR3 reads CAISESAGVDTGELFF. Written as DNA, the CDR3 is TGTGCCATCAGTGAGTCTGCAGGGGTGGACACCGGGGAGCTGTTTTTT.

The V gene is TRBV27, the J gene TRBJ2-1; 10 bases agree with TRBD1. The CDR3 has 15 residues. Losses at the gene ends were 6 bases for V and 9 bases for J; bases not matched to a gene: 11. The germline CDR1 and CDR2 sequences are MNHEY and SMNVEV (reference sequence). CDR3 sequence reads: CASSSRTGGWGEQFF. CDR3 coding DNA: TGTGCCAGCAGCTCGCGGACAGGGGGATGGGGTGAGCAGTTCTTC.

This sequence joins TRBV25-1 and TRBJ2-3; D perhaps matches TRBD2 (6 bases). Looked up from germline, CDR1 is MGHDK and CDR2 is SYGVNS. The CDR3 is 16 amino acids. V was trimmed by 0 bases and J by 4 bases, leaving 14 bases between them. CDR3 amino acids: CASSEYLGDSADTQYF. The CDR3 DNA sequence: TGTGCCAGCAGTGAATATTTGGGGGACTCTGCAGATACGCAGTATTTT.

The rearrangement uses TRBV5-5 and TRBJ2-5, with TRBD2 identical over 7 bases. CDR1 is SGHKS and CDR2 is YYEKEE in the germline V gene (reference sequence). This CDR3 is 19 amino acids long. J lost 5 bases, V lost 4 bases, and 23 bases had no gene match. CDR3 sequence reads: CASSRTWKSAGASPETQYF. CDR3 sequence (DNA): TGTGCCAGCAGCAGGACTTGGAAGAGCGCGGGAGCCTCCCCTGAGACCCAGTACTTC.

The chain uses TRBV5-1 and TRBJ1-4; D uncertain. The V gene's germline CDR1 is SGHRS and CDR2 YFSETQ. Trimming shortened V by 0 bases and J by 6 bases, and 21 bases separated the two germline ends. CDR3 size: 18 residues. CDR3 sequence: CASSLGQPPVISDEKLFF. In DNA form, the CDR3 reads TGCGCCAGCAGCTTGGGACAACCCCCGGTCATCTCGGATGAAAAACTGTTTTTT.

V is TRBV7-9 and J is TRBJ1-5; possibly TRBD1 for D (5 bases). In germline, CDR1 is SEHNR, CDR2 FQNEAQ (reference sequence). The ends were cut back, 1 base at V and 0 bases at J, with 16 bases in the middle. The length of the CDR3 is 18 residues. CDR3 in amino acids: CASSLGSAGRLSNQPQHF. CDR3 nucleotides: TGTGCCAGCAGCTTAGGCTCGGCAGGGCGTCTTAGCAATCAGCCCCAGCATTTT.

The chain recombines TRBV2 with TRBJ2-3; 9 bases are a match to TRBD2. Germline CDR1 and CDR2: SNHLY and FYNNEI. The CDR3 contains 14 residues. The V segment lost 3 bases and the J segment 4 bases; nucleotides outside the gene matches: 2. Written as DNA, the CDR3 is TGTGCCAGCAGTGAGCGGGAGGGCCCAGATACGCAGTATTTT. This codes for CASSEREGPDTQYF. The full variable domain, in which reference TRBV2 and TRBJ2-3 provide the parts outside the CDR3, is EPEVTQTPSHQVTQMGQEVILRCVPISNHLYFYWYRQILGQKVEFLVSFYNNEISEKSEIFDDQFSVERPDGSNFTLKIRSTKLEDSAMYFCASSEREGPDTQYFGPGTRLTVL.